A single sample is the source of the 20 T cell receptor beta chains below, sequenced in a study of T-cell reconstitution after alpha-beta-depleted transplantation in children. Unique molecular identifiers were incorporated during preparation of the TCRbeta library. TCRdb passed the PCR reads through MiXCR, listing each CDR3 protein once. The data hold 500,000 to 600,000 distinct CDR3 sequences, with roughly 30% observed a single time. The input for sequencing was PBMCs, taken before TCRalphabeta/CD19-depleted stem cell transplant. These receptors originate from a boy in the first two years of life with Wiskott-Aldrich syndrome, due to receive a stem cell transplant.

This clonotype was detected a few times. The gene calls are TRBV10-3 and TRBJ2-3; D perhaps matches TRBD1 (6 bases). CDR3 size: 14 residues. Between the trimmed V and J ends, which lost 9 bases and 2 bases, there was a span of 15 bases. The germline CDR1 and CDR2 sequences are ENHRY and SYGVKD. The CDR3 bases are TGTGCCATTGCAGGGGAAAAGCACACAGATACGCAGTATTTT. Translation: CAIAGEKHTDTQYF.

The genes are TRBV15 and TRBJ1-2; weak D call: TRBD1 (5 bases). The CDR3 is made up of 13 amino acids. Germline CDR1 and CDR2: LNHNV and YYDKDF (reference sequence). The V end was cut by 1 base, the J end by 7 bases, with 10 bases between. The CDR3 coding sequence is TGTGCCACCAGCAGAGCGGGGGTTGCTGGCTACACCTTC. It codes for CATSRAGVAGYTF.

The J gene is TRBJ1-5, the V gene TRBV4-2; D call uncertain. Germline V gene lookup returns CDR1 LGHNA and CDR2 YNFKEQ. This CDR3 region has 14 residues. Trimming stripped 1 base from V and 7 bases from J, with 11 bases between. The CDR3 is CASSQAETEQPQHF. For the CDR3, the DNA is TGTGCCAGCAGCCAAGCGGAGACGGAGCAGCCCCAGCATTTT.

This chain connects TRBV6-1 to TRBJ2-7; 11 nucleotides match TRBD2. This CDR3 comprises 14 residues. Germline loops: CDR1 MNHNS, CDR2 SASEGT. J was trimmed by 4 bases and V by 2 bases; bases with no gene match: 1. CDR3 nucleotides: TGTGCCAGCAGTGAATGGACTAGCGGGTACGAGCAGTACTTC. It codes for CASSEWTSGYEQYF.

This clonotype was recorded only once. The chain links TRBV30 to TRBJ1-3; a weak D match, TRBD1 (6 bases). The CDR3 runs 12 residues. V gave up 3 bases and J gave up 7 bases, with 10 bases separating them. Germline CDR1 and CDR2: GTSNPN and SVGIG (reference sequence). CDR3 DNA sequence: TGTGCCTGGAGCAGGGGAGGGAACACCATATATTTT. Encoded protein: CAWSRGGNTIYF. The full variable domain, with the rest looked up from reference TRBV30 and TRBJ1-3, is SQTIHQWPATLVQPVGSPLSLECTVEGTSNPNLYWYRQAAGRGLQLLFYSVGIGQISSEVPQNLSASRPQDRQFILSSKKLLLSDSGFYLCAWSRGGNTIYFGEGSWLTVV.

This clonotype has a single count. This chain links TRBV5-1 with TRBJ1-4; a possible D gene is TRBD1 (5 bases). The germline V gene has CDR1 SGHRS and CDR2 YFSETQ. V gave up 0 bases and J gave up 11 bases, with 23 bases separating them. The CDR3 contains 17 residues. CDR3 sequence reads: CASSLDGRTQIEGKLFF. In DNA, the CDR3 is TGCGCCAGCAGCTTGGACGGACGAACCCAAATCGAGGGGAAACTGTTTTTT.

This clonotype came up many times. J is TRBJ2-5 and V is TRBV28; 10 bases align to TRBD2. In germline, CDR1 is MDHEN, CDR2 SYDVKM. The V segment lost 5 bases and the J segment 3 bases; nucleotides outside the gene matches: 9. The CDR3 is 16 amino acids. CDR3 loop: CASSVLTSGMEETQYF. CDR3 sequence (DNA): TGTGCCAGCAGTGTTCTAACTAGCGGGATGGAAGAGACCCAGTACTTC. Full variable domain (remainder filled in from reference TRBV28 and TRBJ2-5): DVKVTQSSRYLVKRTGEKVFLECVQDMDHENMFWYRQDPGLGLRLIYFSYDVKMKEKGDIPEGYSVSREKKERFSLILESASTNQTSMYLCASSVLTSGMEETQYFGPGTRLLVL.

The chain is built from TRBV20-1 and TRBJ2-2, with a tentative D call TRBD2 (5 bases). The CDR3 consists of 12 residues. The germline V and J ends were trimmed by 4 bases and 5 bases, with 8 bases remaining between them. Germline V gene data show CDR1 as DFQATT and CDR2 as SNEGSKA (reference sequence). CDR3 amino acids: CSATRTTGELFF. Here the CDR3 DNA reads TGCAGTGCTACCCGGACTACCGGGGAGCTGTTTTTT.

This clonotype was counted at least ten times. The V call is TRBV29-1, the J call TRBJ2-1, with 9 bases identical to TRBD1. After removal of 2 bases from V and 3 bases from J, the junction contained 5 bases not matched to a gene. The CDR3 runs 15 residues. Per germline, CDR1 SQVTM and CDR2 ANQGSEA. As DNA, the CDR3 is TGCAGCGTTGAACCCGACAGGGGGGACTACAATGAGCAGTTCTTC. Translation gives CSVEPDRGDYNEQFF.

This clonotype came up many times. This sequence joins TRBV9 and TRBJ2-3; D is undetermined. The CDR3 covers 11 residues. Germline assignment: CDR1 SGDLS and CDR2 YYNGEE. V lost 2 bases to trimming and J lost 4 bases, with 2 bases between them. This chain's CDR3 is CASSVADTQYF. CDR3 DNA sequence: TGTGCCAGCAGCGTGGCAGATACGCAGTATTTT.

This clonotype has just one count. The V and J genes are TRBV30 and TRBJ2-7; 7 bases agree with TRBD2. This CDR3 spans 13 amino acids. V was clipped by 4 bases and J by 1 base; unmatched bases: 4. Germline V lookup: CDR1 GTSNPN, CDR2 SVGIG (reference sequence). CDR3 nucleotides: TGTGCCTGGACCTGGGGGGGGTCCTACGAGCAGTACTTC. Translated: CAWTWGGSYEQYF.

This clonotype was seen only a few times. V is TRBV6-1 and J is TRBJ1-5, with D maybe TRBD1 (5 bases). This CDR3 comprises 13 residues. The germline V gene encodes CDR1 MNHNS and CDR2 SASEGT. Trimming cost V 6 bases and J 2 bases, with 8 bases left between them. The CDR3 sequence is CASRGTGNQPQHF. The CDR3 coding sequence is TGTGCCAGCAGGGGGACCGGCAATCAGCCCCAGCATTTT.

The V call is TRBV28, the J call TRBJ2-2; D unclear. Trimming removed 3 bases at V and 6 bases at J, with 8 bases between. Germline CDR1 reads MDHEN; CDR2 reads SYDVKM. The CDR3 consists of 13 residues. The chain's CDR3 is CASSFTNSGELFF. As DNA, the CDR3 is TGTGCCAGCAGTTTCACTAACTCCGGGGAGCTGTTTTTT.

In its sample, this clonotype was seen once. The chain links TRBV7-7 to TRBJ2-5; D perhaps matches TRBD2 (6 bases). The CDR3 is 15 residues long. Germline V gene data show CDR1 as SSHAT and CDR2 as FNYEAQ (reference sequence). Deletions cut 7 bases from V and 3 bases from J, with 18 bases between. The CDR3 nucleotides read TGTGCCAGCACCCTCCTCGGGACGGGGGAAGAGACCCAGTACTTC. Its protein product is CASTLLGTGEETQYF. Complete variable domain (other parts from reference TRBV7-7 and TRBJ2-5): GAGVSQSPRYKVTKRGQDVTLRCDPISSHATLYWYQQALGQGPEFLTYFNYEAQPDKSGLPSDRFSAERPEGSISTLTIQRTEQRDSAMYRCASTLLGTGEETQYFGPGTRLLVL.

The V and J genes are TRBV5-5 and TRBJ1-1; D perhaps matches TRBD1 (5 bases). Germline CDR1 is SGHKS and CDR2 is YYEKEE (reference sequence). The CDR3 contains 14 residues. Deletions cut 4 bases from V and 1 base from J, with 11 bases between. CDR3 nucleotide sequence: TGTGCCAGCAGCGGCAGGGTCGAGAACACTGAAGCTTTCTTT. Translating gives CASSGRVENTEAFF.

This chain connects TRBV2 to TRBJ1-1; D possibly corresponds to TRBD1 (5 bases). From germline, CDR1 is SNHLY and CDR2 FYNNEI. Trimming pared 6 bases from V and 1 base from J, leaving 21 bases between. The length of the CDR3 is 17 residues. The CDR3 coding sequence is TGTGCCAGCAGCTTTGGGACTGTCCTGTTGAGGAACACTGAAGCTTTCTTT. As protein: CASSFGTVLLRNTEAFF.

The gene calls are TRBV5-1 and TRBJ2-3, with TRBD2 matching over 15 bases. Germline CDR1 is SGHRS and CDR2 is YFSETQ. The V gene end was trimmed by 7 bases and the J gene end by 1 base; junction bases not matched to a gene: 7. There are 17 residues in the CDR3. For the CDR3, the DNA is TGCGCCAGCTTCGGACTAGCGGGAGGGCAGGGCACAGATACGCAGTATTTT. Its translation is CASFGLAGGQGTDTQYF.

The chain recombines TRBV12-3 or TRBV12-4 with TRBJ2-5; D call uncertain. This CDR3 is built from 15 residues. The V end lost 0 bases, the J end lost 4 bases, and 12 bases lay between the germline ends. CDR3 sequence: CASSLAGFARETQYF. The DNA of the CDR3 is TGTGCCAGCAGTTTAGCGGGATTTGCGCGAGAGACCCAGTACTTC.

This clonotype came up once. The CDR3 is CSARHGQSYNEQFF. The CDR3 nucleotides are TGCAGTGCTAGACACGGGCAGTCCTACAATGAGCAGTTCTTC. The chain employs TRBV20-1 and TRBJ2-1; D unresolved. This CDR3 comprises 14 residues. Trimming removed 2 bases from V and 1 base from J, with 9 bases in between. CDR1 and CDR2 (germline): DFQATT, SNEGSKA (reference sequence).

This sequence joins TRBV25-1 and TRBJ2-7; D ambiguous. The germline V gene encodes CDR1 MGHDK and CDR2 SYGVNS. V gave up 4 bases and J gave up 1 base, with 11 bases separating them. The CDR3 is made up of 14 amino acids. CDR3 protein: CASSGAVYSYEQYF. In nucleotides, the CDR3 is TGTGCCAGCAGTGGAGCAGTATATTCCTACGAGCAGTACTTC.